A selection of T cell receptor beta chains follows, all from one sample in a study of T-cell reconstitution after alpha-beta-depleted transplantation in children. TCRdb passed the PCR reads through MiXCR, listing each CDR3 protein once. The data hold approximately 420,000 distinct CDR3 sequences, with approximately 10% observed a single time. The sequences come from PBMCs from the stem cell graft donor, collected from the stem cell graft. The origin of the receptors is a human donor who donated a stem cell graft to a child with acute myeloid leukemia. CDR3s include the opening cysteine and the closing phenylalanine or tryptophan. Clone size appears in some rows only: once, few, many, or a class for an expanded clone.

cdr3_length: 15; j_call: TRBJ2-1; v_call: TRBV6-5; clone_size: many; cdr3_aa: CASSLGGGGYNEQFF
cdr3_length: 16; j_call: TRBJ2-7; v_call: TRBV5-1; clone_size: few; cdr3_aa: CASSLEDRAGTYEQYF
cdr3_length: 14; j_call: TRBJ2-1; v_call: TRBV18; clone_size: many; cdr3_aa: CASSPPRSRDEEFF
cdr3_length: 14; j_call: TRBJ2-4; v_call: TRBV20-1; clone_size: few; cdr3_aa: CSARGSLDWNIQYF
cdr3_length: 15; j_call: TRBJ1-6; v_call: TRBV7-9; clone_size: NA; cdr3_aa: CASRNDRGSNSPLHF
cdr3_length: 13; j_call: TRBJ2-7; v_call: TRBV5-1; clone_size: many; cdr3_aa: CASSYSQAYEQYF
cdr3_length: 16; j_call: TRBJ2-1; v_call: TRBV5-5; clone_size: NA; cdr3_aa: CASSAGLAVPYNEQFF
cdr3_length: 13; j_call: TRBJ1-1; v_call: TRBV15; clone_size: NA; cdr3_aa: CATSSRGNTEAFF
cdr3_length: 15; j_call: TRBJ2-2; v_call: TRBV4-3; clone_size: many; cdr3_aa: CASSPGTTSRRELFF
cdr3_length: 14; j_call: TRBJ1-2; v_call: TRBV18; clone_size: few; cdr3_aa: CASSAGQLIYGYTF
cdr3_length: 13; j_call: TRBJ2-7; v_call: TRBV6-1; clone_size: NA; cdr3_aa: CASRRGQNYEQYF
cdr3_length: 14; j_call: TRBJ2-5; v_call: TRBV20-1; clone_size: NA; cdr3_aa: CSARGRGSQETQYF
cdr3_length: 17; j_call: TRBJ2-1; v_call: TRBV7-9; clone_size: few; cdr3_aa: CASSLEMGLAGAGEQFF
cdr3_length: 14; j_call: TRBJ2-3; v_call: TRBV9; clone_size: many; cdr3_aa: CASSVAGSTDTQYF
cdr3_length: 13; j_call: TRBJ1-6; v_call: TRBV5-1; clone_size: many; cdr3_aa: CASSFQADSPLHF
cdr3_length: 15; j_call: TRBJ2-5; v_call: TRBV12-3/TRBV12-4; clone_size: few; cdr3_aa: CASSPSWGSQETQYF
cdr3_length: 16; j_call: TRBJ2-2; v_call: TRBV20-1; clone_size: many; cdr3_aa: CSARARTGYDTGELFF